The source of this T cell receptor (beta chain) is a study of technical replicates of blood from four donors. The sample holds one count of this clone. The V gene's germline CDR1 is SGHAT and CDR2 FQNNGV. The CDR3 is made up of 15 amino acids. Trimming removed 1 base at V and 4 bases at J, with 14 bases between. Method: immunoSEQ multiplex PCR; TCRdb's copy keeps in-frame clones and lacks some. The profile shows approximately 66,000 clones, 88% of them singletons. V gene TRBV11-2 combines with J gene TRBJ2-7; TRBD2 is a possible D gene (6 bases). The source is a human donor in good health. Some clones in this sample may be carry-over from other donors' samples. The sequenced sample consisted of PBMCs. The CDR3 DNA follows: TGTGCCAGCAGCTTAGTGGGTAGCGGCATTTACGAGCAGTACTTC. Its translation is CASSLVGSGIYEQYF.